This is a list of T cell receptor beta chains from one sample in a study of T cell changes during pregnancy in multiple sclerosis. Profiled with immunoSEQ multiplex PCR; TCRdb holds only in-frame clones, not every one. The table includes 75,000 to 80,000 clones, more than 85% detected once. The starting material was peripheral blood, obtained after pregnancy. The receptors come from a female donor in good health, enrolled as a control in a pregnancy study. CDR3s include the opening cysteine and the closing phenylalanine or tryptophan. The D gene is left open where the match is weak. Clone size is not always given. Where it is, it says once, few, many or a class for expanded clones.

v_gene	j_gene	abundance	d_gene	CDR3nt	CDR3aa
TRBV6-1	TRBJ1-1	NA	TRBD1	TGTGCCAGCAGGGGGGCAGCAGGGGGAATCACTGAAGCTTTCTTT	CASRGAAGGITEAFF
TRBV14	TRBJ1-5	NA	NA	TGTGCCAGCAGCCAAGACGGCAGGGGCAATCAGCCCCAGCATTTT	CASSQDGRGNQPQHF
TRBV15	TRBJ2-1	once	TRBD2	TGTGCCACCAGAAGACCTACTAGCGGCCCCTACAATGAGCAGTTCTTC	CATRRPTSGPYNEQFF
TRBV7-2	TRBJ2-7	NA	NA	TGTGCCAGCAGCCAGACAGGAACCTACGAGCAGTACTTC	CASSQTGTYEQYF
TRBV10-3	TRBJ2-1	NA	NA	TGTGCCATCAGTGACTTTGAGACTAGATTTGAGCAGTTCTTC	CAISDFETRFEQFF
TRBV29-1	TRBJ2-3	NA	NA	TGCAGCGTTGAAAAAACCTCAGGGTCAGATACGCAGTATTTT	CSVEKTSGSDTQYF
TRBV29-1	TRBJ2-3	NA	TRBD1	TGCAGCGTCACAGGGGGCATAGATACGCAGTATTTT	CSVTGGIDTQYF
TRBV10-1	TRBJ1-1	NA	NA	TGCGCCAGCAGTAGGGACATGGGAACTGAAGCTTTCTTT	CASSRDMGTEAFF
TRBV9	TRBJ2-2	NA	NA	TGTGCCAGCAGCGTCAGGGATAACACCGGGGAGCTGTTTTTT	CASSVRDNTGELFF
TRBV27	TRBJ2-7	NA	NA	TGTGCCAGCAGTCTTGGAGGGGTGAGGAGGCAGTACTTC	CASSLGGVRRQYF
TRBV23-1	TRBJ2-5	NA	TRBD1	TGCGCCAGCAGTCAACCCCCGACAGGGGCATACCAAGAGACCCAGTACTTC	CASSQPPTGAYQETQYF
TRBV19	TRBJ1-2	NA	TRBD1	TGTGCCAGTAGTATAGATCCGAGGGGGCTCTATGGCTACACCTTC	CASSIDPRGLYGYTF
TRBV4-2	TRBJ2-3	NA	NA	TGTGCCAGCAGCCAAGATGGCGGAAACACAGATACGCAGTATTTT	CASSQDGGNTDTQYF
TRBV30	TRBJ2-6	NA	NA	TGTGCCTGGAGCGATTCTAACGGGAGTGCCGCTGGGGCCAACGTCCTGACTTTC	CAWSDSNGSAAGANVLTF
TRBV5-1	TRBJ2-7	NA	TRBD2	TGCGCCAGCAGCCCCTCCGGGACTAGCGGCTCCTACGAGCAGTACTTC	CASSPSGTSGSYEQYF
TRBV2	TRBJ1-2	once	TRBD1	TGTGCCAGCAGGGGACAGGGCTCTAACTATGGCTACACCTTC	CASRGQGSNYGYTF
TRBV28	TRBJ1-2	many	NA	TGTGCCAGCAGTCAGGGCAGCAACTATGGCTACACCTTC	CASSQGSNYGYTF
TRBV7-9	TRBJ2-5	NA	TRBD2	TGTGCCAGCAGCTCCCGGACTAGGAAAAACTTC	CASSSRTRKNF
TRBV4-1	TRBJ2-7	NA	NA	TGCGCCAGCAGCCAAGGGAGCGGCAGCTCCTACGAGCAGTACTTC	CASSQGSGSSYEQYF
TRBV5-8	TRBJ2-7	NA	TRBD1	TGTGCCAGCAGAACGCGGACAGGCCACTACGAGCAGTACTTC	CASRTRTGHYEQYF
TRBV25-1	TRBJ1-6	NA	TRBD1	TGTGCCAGCAGGGGACAGGGGGTTGGTATTTCACCCCTCCACTTT	CASRGQGVGISPLHF
TRBV4-3	TRBJ2-5	NA	NA	TGCGCCAGCAGCCAAGACCGTCAGGCGGAGACCCAGTACTTC	CASSQDRQAETQYF
TRBV7-9	TRBJ2-7	NA	TRBD2	TGTGCCAGCGACCTCGGGGGGGACGAGCAGTACTTC	CASDLGGDEQYF
TRBV27	TRBJ2-1	NA	TRBD2	TGTGCCAGCAGTTTAAAGGCTAGCGGGTACAATGAGCAGTTCTTC	CASSLKASGYNEQFF
TRBV11-2	TRBJ2-7	NA	NA	TGTGCCAGCAGCTTATCTCCTCCGGGATACCCTTCCTACGAGCAGTACTTC	CASSLSPPGYPSYEQYF
TRBV9	TRBJ1-4	NA	TRBD1	TGTGCCAGCAACCGACAGGGTGGTGAAAAACTGTTTTTT	CASNRQGGEKLFF
TRBV4-3	TRBJ2-3	NA	NA	TGCGCCAGCAGCCAAGGTAGCCGTACGGTTTTT	CASSQGSRTVF
TRBV7-2	TRBJ2-7	NA	NA	TGTGCCAGCAGCTTACAGGAGGGCCTCTACGAGCAGTACTTC	CASSLQEGLYEQYF
TRBV27	TRBJ2-7	NA	NA	TGTGCCAGCAGTTTATCCGGGGGTACCTACGAGCAGTACTTC	CASSLSGGTYEQYF
TRBV5-1	TRBJ2-1	once	TRBD2	TGCGCCAGCAGCAAGGACCCTAGCGGAAATGAGCAGTTCTTC	CASSKDPSGNEQFF